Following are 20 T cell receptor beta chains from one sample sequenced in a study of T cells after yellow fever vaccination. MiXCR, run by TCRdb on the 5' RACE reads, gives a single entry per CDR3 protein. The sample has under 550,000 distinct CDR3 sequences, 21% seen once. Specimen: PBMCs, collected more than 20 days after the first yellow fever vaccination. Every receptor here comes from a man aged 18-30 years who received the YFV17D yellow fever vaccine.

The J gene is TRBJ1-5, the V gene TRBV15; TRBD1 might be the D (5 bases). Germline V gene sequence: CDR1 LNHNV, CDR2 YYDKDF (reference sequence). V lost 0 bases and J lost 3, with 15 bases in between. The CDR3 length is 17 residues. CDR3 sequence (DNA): TGTGCCACCAGCAGAGAGCGGGCCCGCGGACACAATCAGCCCCAGCATTTT. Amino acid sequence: CATSRERARGHNQPQHF.

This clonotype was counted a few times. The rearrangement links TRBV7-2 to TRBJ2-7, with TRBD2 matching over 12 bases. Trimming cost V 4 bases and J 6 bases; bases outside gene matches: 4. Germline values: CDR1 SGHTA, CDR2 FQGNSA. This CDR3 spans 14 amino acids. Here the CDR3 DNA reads TGTGCCAGCAGCTCACTAGCGGGGGGATCCGAGCAGTACTTC. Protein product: CASSSLAGGSEQYF.

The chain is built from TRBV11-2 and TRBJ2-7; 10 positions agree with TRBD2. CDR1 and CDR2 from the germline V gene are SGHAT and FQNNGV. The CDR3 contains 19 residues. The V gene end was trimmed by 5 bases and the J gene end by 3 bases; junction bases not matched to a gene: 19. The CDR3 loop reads CASSPSTKVLAGEIYEQYF. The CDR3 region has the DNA TGTGCCAGCAGCCCCTCCACAAAGGTTCTAGCGGGGGAAATCTACGAGCAGTACTTC.

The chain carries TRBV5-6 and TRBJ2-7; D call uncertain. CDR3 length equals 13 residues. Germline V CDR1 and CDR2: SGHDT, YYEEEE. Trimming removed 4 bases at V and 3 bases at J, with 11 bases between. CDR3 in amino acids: CASSRSSHYEQYF. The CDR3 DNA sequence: TGTGCCAGCAGCCGGAGTTCCCACTACGAGCAGTACTTC.

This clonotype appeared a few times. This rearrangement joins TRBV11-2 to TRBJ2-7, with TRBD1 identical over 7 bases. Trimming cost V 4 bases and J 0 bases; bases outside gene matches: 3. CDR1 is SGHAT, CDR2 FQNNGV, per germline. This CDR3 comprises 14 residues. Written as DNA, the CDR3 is TGTGCCAGCAGCTCGGACAGGATCTCCTACGAGCAGTACGTC. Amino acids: CASSSDRISYEQYV.

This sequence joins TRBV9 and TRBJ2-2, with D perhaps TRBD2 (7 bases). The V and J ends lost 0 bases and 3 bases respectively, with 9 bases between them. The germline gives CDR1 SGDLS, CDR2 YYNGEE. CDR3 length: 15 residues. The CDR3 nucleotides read TGTGCCAGCAGCGTAGAGGGGGGGCACACCGGGGAGCTGTTTTTT. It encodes CASSVEGGHTGELFF.

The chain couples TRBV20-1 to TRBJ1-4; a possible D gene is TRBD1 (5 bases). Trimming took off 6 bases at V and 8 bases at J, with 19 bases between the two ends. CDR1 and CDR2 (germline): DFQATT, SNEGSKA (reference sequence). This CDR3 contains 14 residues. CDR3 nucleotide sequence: TGCAGTGCCCCCTCCCCAGGGACGAACGAAAAACTGTTTTTT. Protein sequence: CSAPSPGTNEKLFF.

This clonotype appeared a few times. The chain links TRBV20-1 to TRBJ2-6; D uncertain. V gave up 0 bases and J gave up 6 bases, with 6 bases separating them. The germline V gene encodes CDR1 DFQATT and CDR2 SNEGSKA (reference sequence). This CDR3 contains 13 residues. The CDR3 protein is CSARDTQANVLTF. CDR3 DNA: TGCAGTGCTAGAGATACCCAGGCCAACGTCCTGACTTTC.

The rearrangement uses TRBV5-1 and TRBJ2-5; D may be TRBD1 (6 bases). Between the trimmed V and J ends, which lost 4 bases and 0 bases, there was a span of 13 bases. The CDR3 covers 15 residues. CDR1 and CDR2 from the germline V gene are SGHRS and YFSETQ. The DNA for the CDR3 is TGCGCCAGCAGCCCAATAACAGGGAACCAAGAGACCCAGTACTTC. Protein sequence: CASSPITGNQETQYF. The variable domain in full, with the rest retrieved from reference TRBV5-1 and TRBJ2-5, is KAGVTQTPRYLIKTRGQQVTLSCSPISGHRSVSWYQQTPGQGLQFLFEYFSETQRNKGNFPGRFSGRQFSNSRSEMNVSTLELGDSALYLCASSPITGNQETQYFGPGTRLLVL.

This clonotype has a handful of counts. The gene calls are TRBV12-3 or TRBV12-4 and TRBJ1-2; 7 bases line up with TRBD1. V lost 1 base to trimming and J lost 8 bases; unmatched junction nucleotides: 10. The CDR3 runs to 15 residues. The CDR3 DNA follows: TGTGCCAGCAGTTTAGTACAGGGGATCCTAGACGGCTACACCTTC. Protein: CASSLVQGILDGYTF.

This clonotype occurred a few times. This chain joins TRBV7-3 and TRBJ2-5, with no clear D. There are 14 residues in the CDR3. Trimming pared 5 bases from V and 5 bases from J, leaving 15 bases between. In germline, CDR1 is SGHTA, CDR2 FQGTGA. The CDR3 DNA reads TGTGCCAGCAGCCAATTTGGGTCTGAGGAGACCCAGTACTTC. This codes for CASSQFGSEETQYF. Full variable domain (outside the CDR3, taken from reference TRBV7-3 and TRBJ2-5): GAGVSQTPSNKVTEKGKYVELRCDPISGHTALYWYRQSLGQGPEFLIYFQGTGAADDSGLPNDRFFAVRPEGSVSTLKIQRTERGDSAVYLCASSQFGSEETQYFGPGTRLLVL.

The CDR3 here is CASSRLAGHSGDTQYF. The CDR3 coding sequence is TGTGCCAGCAGCAGATTAGCGGGCCATAGCGGGGATACGCAGTATTTT. J is TRBJ2-3 and V is TRBV7-9, with 7 bases matching TRBD2. The CDR3 loop spans 16 amino acids. Per the germline V gene, CDR1 is SEHNR and CDR2 is FQNEAQ (reference sequence). V shed 5 bases, J shed 6 bases, and the junction held 14 bases outside the gene matches.

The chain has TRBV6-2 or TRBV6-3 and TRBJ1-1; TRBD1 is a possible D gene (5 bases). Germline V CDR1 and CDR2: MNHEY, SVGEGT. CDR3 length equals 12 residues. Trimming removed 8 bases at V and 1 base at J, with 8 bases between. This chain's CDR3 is CASGAANTEAFF. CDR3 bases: TGTGCCAGCGGGGCAGCGAACACTGAAGCTTTCTTT.

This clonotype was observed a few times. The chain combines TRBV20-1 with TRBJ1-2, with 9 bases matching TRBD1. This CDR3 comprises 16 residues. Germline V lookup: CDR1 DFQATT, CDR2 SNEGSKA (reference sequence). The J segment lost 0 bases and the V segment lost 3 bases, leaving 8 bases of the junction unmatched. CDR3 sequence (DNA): TGCAGTGCTAGCCCCTTAAGACAGGGGGCTAACTATGGCTACACCTTC. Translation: CSASPLRQGANYGYTF.

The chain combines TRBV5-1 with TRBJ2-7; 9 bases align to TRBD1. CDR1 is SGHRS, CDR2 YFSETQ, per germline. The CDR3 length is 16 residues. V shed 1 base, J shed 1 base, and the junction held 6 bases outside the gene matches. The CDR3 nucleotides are TGCGCCAGCAGCTTGATGAGGACAGGGGTATCCTACGAGCAGTACTTC. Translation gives CASSLMRTGVSYEQYF.

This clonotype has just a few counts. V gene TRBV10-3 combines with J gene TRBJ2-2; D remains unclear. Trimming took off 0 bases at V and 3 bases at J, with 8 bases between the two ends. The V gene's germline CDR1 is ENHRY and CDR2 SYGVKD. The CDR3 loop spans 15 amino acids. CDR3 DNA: TGTGCCATCAGTGAGTCGTTATGGGACACCGGGGAGCTGTTTTTT. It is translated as CAISESLWDTGELFF.

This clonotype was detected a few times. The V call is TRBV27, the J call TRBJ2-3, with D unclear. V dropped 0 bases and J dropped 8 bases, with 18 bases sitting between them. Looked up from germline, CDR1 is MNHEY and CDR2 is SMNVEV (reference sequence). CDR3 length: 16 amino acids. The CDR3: CASSLSTLPTDRTQYF. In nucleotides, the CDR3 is TGTGCCAGCAGTTTATCGACCCTGCCAACAGACCGTACGCAGTATTTT.

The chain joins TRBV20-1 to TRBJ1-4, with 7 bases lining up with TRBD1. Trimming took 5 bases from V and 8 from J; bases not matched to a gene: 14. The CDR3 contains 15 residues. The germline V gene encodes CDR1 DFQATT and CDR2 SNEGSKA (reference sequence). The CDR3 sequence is CSAVYPRGGSEKLFF. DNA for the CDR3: TGCAGTGCTGTTTACCCCAGGGGGGGCAGCGAAAAACTGTTTTTT.

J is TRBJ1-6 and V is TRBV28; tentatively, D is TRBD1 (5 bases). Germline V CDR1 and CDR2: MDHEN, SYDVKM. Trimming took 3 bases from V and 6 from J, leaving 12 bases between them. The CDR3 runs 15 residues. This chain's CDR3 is CASSFPGLTNSPLHF. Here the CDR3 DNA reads TGTGCCAGCAGTTTTCCGGGACTTACTAATTCACCCCTCCACTTT.

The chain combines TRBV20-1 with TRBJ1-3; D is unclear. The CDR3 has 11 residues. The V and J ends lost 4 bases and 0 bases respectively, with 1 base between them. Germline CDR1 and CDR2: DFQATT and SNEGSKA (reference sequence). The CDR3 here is CSAISGNTIYF. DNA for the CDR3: TGCAGTGCTATCTCTGGAAACACCATATATTTT.